The source of this T cell receptor beta chain is a study of T-cell memory formation after mild COVID-19. MiXCR, run by TCRdb on the 5' RACE reads, gives a single entry per CDR3 protein. The sample carries about 270,000 distinct CDR3 sequences, over 15% recorded once. This clonotype was seen repeatedly, ten times or more. Its specificity is unknown. It is unclear where the CDR3 begins or ends on the DNA, so no DNA is shown, and the CDR3 is as TCRdb lists it. The CDR3 sequence runs 13 residues, both termini included. Study results and limitations: Whether second-wave clones peaking at day 37 were SARS-CoV-2 specific went unconfirmed.

The J gene is TRBJ1-5, the V gene TRBV21-1. TRBV21-1 is flagged as a pseudogene. The sample consisted of PBMCs or a T cell subset sorted from them (not recorded which). The source of this sequence is a man in his late teens or twenties who had mild COVID-19 (a few samples of this study predate the infection). Cell type and time point are not known. Here the CDR3 reads CASWADGNQPQHF.